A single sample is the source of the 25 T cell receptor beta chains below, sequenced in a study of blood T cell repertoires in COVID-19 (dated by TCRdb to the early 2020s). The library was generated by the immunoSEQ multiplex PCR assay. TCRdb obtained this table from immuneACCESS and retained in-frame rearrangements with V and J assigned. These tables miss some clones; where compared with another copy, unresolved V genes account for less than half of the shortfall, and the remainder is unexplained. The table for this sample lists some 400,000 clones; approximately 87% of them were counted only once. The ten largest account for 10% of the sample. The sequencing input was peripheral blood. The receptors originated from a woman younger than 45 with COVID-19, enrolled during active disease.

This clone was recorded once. The CDR3 here is CASSQALAGGRETQYF. CDR3 nucleotide sequence: TGTGCCAGCAGCCAAGCGCTAGCGGGAGGTCGAGAGACCCAGTACTTC. This chain links TRBV3-1 (or the pseudogene TRBV3-2) with TRBJ2-5, with TRBD2 identical over 11 bases. Germline V gene data show CDR1 as LGHDT and CDR2 as YNNKEL (reference sequence). V gave up 1 base and J gave up 4 bases; unmatched junction bases: 5. CDR3 length: 16 amino acids.

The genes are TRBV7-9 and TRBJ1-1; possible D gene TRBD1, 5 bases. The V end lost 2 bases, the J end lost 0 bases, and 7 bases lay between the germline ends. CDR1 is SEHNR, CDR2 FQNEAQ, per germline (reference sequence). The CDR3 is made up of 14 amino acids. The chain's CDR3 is CASSLQGLNTEAFF. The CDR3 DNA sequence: TGTGCCAGCAGCTTACAGGGCCTGAACACTGAAGCTTTCTTT.

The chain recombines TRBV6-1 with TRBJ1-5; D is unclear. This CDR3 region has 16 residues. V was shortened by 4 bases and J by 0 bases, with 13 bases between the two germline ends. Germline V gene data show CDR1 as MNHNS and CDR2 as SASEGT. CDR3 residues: CASSALVFNSNQPQHF. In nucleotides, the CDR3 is TGTGCCAGCAGTGCACTCGTGTTTAATAGCAATCAGCCCCAGCATTTT.

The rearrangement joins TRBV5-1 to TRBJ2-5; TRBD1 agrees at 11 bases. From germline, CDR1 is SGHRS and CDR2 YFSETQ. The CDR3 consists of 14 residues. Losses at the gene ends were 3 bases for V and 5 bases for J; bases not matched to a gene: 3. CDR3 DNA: TGCGCCAGCAGCTCGGGACAGGGGGTTGAGACCCAGTACTTC. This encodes CASSSGQGVETQYF.

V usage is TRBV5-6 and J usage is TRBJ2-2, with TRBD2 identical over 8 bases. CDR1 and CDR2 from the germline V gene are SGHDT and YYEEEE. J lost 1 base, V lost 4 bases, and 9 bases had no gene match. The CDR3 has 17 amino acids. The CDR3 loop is CASSAIGRALNTGELFF. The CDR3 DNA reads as TGTGCCAGCAGCGCCATCGGGAGGGCCCTGAACACCGGGGAGCTGTTTTTT.

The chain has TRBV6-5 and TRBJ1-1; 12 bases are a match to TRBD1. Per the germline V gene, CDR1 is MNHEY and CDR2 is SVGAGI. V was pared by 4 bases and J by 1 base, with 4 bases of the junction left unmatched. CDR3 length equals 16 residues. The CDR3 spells CASSSRDRGRNTEAFF. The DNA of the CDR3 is TGTGCCAGCAGTTCCCGGGACAGGGGGCGGAACACTGAAGCTTTCTTT.

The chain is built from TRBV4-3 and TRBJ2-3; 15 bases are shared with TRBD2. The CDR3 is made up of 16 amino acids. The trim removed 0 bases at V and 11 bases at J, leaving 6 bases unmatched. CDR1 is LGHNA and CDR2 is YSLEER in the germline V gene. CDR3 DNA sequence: TGCGCCAGCAGCCAAGAACTCGGACTAGCGGGAGGGCTGCAGTATTTT. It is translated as CASSQELGLAGGLQYF.

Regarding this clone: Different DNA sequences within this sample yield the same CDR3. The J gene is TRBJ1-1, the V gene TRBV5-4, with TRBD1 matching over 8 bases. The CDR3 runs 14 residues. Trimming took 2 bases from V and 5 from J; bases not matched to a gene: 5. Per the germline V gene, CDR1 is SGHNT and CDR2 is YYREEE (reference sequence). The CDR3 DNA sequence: TGTGCCAGCAGCTTAGGACAGGGTCGGACTGAAGCTTTCTTT. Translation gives CASSLGQGRTEAFF.

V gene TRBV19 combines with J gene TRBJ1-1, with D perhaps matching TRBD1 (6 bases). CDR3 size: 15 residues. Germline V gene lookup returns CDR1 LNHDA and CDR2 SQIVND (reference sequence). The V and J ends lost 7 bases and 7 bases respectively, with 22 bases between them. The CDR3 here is CASTPVGTPGDEAFF. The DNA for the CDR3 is TGTGCCAGTACCCCCGTGGGGACCCCAGGGGATGAAGCTTTCTTT.

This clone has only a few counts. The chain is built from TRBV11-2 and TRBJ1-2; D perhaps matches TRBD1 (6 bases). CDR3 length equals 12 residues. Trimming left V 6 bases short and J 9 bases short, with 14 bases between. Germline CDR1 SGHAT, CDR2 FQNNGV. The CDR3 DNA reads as TGTGCCAGCAGTTCACAGGGATGGAGCTACACCTTC. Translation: CASSSQGWSYTF.

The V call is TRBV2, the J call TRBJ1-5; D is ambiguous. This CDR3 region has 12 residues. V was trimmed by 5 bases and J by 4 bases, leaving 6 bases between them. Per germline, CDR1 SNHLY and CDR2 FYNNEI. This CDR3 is CASSPGNQPQHF. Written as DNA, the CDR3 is TGTGCCAGCAGTCCCGGGAATCAGCCCCAGCATTTT.

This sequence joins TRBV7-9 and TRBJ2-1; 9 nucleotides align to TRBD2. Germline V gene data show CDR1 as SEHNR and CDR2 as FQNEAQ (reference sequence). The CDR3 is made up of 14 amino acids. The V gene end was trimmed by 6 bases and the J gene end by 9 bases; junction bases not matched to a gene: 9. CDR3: CASSSGSPLGEQFF. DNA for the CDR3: TGTGCCAGCAGTAGCGGGAGCCCTCTCGGTGAGCAGTTCTTC.

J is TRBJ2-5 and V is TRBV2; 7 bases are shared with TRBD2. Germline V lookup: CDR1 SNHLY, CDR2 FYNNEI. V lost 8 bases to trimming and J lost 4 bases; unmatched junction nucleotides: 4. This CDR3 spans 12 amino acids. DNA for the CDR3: TGTGCCAGCGGGGGGGATTTAGAGACCCAGTACTTC. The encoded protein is CASGGDLETQYF. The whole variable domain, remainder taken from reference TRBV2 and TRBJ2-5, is EPEVTQTPSHQVTQMGQEVILRCVPISNHLYFYWYRQILGQKVEFLVSFYNNEISEKSEIFDDQFSVERPDGSNFTLKIRSTKLEDSAMYFCASGGDLETQYFGPGTRLLVL.

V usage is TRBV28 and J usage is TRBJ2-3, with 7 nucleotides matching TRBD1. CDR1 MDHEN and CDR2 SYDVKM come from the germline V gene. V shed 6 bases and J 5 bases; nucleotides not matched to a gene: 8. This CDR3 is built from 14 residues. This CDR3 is CASSGKGGIDTQYF. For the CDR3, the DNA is TGTGCCAGCAGCGGGAAAGGGGGCATAGATACGCAGTATTTT.

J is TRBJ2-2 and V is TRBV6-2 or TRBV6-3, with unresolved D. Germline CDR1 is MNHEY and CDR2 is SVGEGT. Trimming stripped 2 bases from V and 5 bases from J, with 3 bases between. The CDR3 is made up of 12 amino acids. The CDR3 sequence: CASSYRTGELFF. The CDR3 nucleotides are TGTGCCAGCAGTTACCGGACCGGGGAGCTGTTTTTT.

In DNA, the CDR3 is TGTGCCAGCAACTTAGACGGGACAGGGGCCGAGCAGTACTTC. Its protein product is CASNLDGTGAEQYF. V gene TRBV6-6 combines with J gene TRBJ2-7; 10 positions match TRBD1. Germline-derived CDR1 and CDR2 are MNHNY and SVGAGI (reference sequence). Losses at the gene ends were 7 bases for V and 6 bases for J; bases not matched to a gene: 9. This CDR3 is built from 14 residues.

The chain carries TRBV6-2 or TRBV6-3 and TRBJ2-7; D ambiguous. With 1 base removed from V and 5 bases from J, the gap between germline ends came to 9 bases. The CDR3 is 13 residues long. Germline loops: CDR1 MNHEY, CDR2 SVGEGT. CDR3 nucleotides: TGTGCCAGCAGTTACTTTTCGTCCCACGAGCAGTACTTC. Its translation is CASSYFSSHEQYF.

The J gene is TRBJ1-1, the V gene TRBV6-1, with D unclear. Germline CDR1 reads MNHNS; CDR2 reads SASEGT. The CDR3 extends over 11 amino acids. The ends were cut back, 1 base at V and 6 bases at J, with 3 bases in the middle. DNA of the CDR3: TGTGCCAGCAGTGAAGTCGCTGAAGCTTTCTTT. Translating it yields CASSEVAEAFF.

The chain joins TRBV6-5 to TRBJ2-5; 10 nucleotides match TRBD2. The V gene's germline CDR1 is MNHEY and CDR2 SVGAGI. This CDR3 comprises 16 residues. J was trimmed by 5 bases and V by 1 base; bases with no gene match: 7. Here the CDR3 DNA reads TGTGCCAGCAGTTACTTAGCGGGGGGCCGGGGGGAGACCCAGTACTTC. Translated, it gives CASSYLAGGRGETQYF.

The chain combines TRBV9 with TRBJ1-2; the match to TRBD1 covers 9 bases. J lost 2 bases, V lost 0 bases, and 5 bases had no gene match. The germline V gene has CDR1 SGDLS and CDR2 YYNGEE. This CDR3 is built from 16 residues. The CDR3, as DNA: TGTGCCAGCAGCGTAGATTTGGGACAGGGAAACTATGGCTACACCTTC. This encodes CASSVDLGQGNYGYTF.

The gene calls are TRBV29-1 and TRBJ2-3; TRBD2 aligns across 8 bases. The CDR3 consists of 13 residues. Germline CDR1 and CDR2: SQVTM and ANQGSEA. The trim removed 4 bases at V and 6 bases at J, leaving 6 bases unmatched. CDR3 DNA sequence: TGCAGCGTTGCCCCGACTAGCGTTGATACGCAGTATTTT. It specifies CSVAPTSVDTQYF.

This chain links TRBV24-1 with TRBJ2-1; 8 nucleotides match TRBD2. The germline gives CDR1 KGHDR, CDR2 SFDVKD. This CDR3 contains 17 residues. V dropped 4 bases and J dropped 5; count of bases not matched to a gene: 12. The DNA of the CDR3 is TGTGCCACCAGTGACCTCAGAGCGGGAGTATTCGACAATGAGCAGTTCTTC. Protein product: CATSDLRAGVFDNEQFF.

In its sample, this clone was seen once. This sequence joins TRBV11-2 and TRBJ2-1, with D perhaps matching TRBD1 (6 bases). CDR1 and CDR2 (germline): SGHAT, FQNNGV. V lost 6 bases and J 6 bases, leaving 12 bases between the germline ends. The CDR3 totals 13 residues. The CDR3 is CASSWTEGNEQFF. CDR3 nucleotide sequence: TGTGCCAGCAGTTGGACAGAGGGCAATGAGCAGTTCTTC.

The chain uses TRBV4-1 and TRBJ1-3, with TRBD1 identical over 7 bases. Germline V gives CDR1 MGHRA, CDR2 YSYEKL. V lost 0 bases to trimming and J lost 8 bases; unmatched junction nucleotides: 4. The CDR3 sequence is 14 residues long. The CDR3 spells CASSQDIRGDTIYF. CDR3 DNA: TGCGCCAGCAGCCAAGATATCAGGGGGGACACCATATATTTT.

The CDR3 reads CASSQVVDREGTGELFF. The CDR3 coding sequence is TGCGCCAGCAGCCAAGTTGTAGATCGAGAGGGAACCGGGGAGCTGTTTTTT. This chain links TRBV4-1 with TRBJ2-2; D is possibly TRBD2 (5 bases). The CDR3 is 17 residues long. Germline-derived CDR1 and CDR2 are MGHRA and YSYEKL. V lost 1 base and J 5 bases, leaving 17 bases between the germline ends.